A single sample is the source of the 14 T cell receptor beta chains below, sequenced in a study of blood T cell repertoires in COVID-19. Data came from immunoSEQ multiplex PCR; TCRdb stores just in-frame clones and leaves some out. The table shows about 250,000 clones, with about 87% occurring only once. The material sequenced was PBMCs or T cells enriched from blood (not recorded which). The receptor source for this set is a woman aged 50 to 65 who had recovered from COVID-19.

This clone appeared a few times. The chain combines TRBV29-1 with TRBJ1-2; D unclear. Per germline, CDR1 SQVTM and CDR2 ANQGSEA. CDR3 length: 16 amino acids. Trimming pared 3 bases from V and 4 bases from J, leaving 21 bases between. The CDR3 spells CSVDYGETRGVYGYTF. DNA for the CDR3: TGCAGCGTTGATTACGGGGAAACCCGCGGGGTCTATGGCTACACCTTC.

This chain joins TRBV2 and TRBJ1-4, with TRBD1 identical over 7 bases. With V trimmed by 6 bases and J by 2 bases, 9 bases remained unmatched. CDR3 length: 16 amino acids. Looked up from germline, CDR1 is SNHLY and CDR2 is FYNNEI. In DNA, the CDR3 is TGTGCCAGCAGGGTTGCCGACAGGGTGACTAATGAAAAACTGTTTTTT. Protein product: CASRVADRVTNEKLFF.

The V and J genes are TRBV19 and TRBJ2-3, with a possible D match to TRBD1 (5 bases). This CDR3 has 14 amino acids. Deletions cut 6 bases from V and 4 bases from J, with 14 bases between. Germline lookup yields CDR1 LNHDA and CDR2 SQIVND (reference sequence). CDR3 region: CASRNQPGSDTQYF. CDR3 nucleotide sequence: TGTGCCAGTAGAAATCAGCCAGGGTCAGATACGCAGTATTTT.

The chain recombines TRBV27 with TRBJ2-5, with D uncertain. The CDR3 spans 13 residues. Germline CDR1 reads MNHEY; CDR2 reads SMNVEV (reference sequence). With 2 bases removed from V and 5 bases from J, the gap between germline ends came to 9 bases. The DNA of the CDR3 is TGTGCCAGCAGTTTACTGACTCGGGAGACCCAGTACTTC. The encoded protein is CASSLLTRETQYF.

This chain links TRBV7-8 with TRBJ1-6; TRBD1 aligns across 7 bases. Germline lookup yields CDR1 SGHVS and CDR2 FQNEAQ. The V gene end was trimmed by 5 bases and the J gene end by 9 bases; junction bases not matched to a gene: 13. The CDR3 runs to 16 residues. The CDR3 here is CASSTRGGFMGSPLHF. CDR3 in DNA: TGTGCCAGCAGCACTCGAGGGGGCTTCATGGGTTCACCCCTCCACTTT.

The chain carries TRBV28 and TRBJ2-2, with 10 nucleotides matching TRBD2. CDR3 length equals 17 residues. V dropped 2 bases and J dropped 7; count of bases not matched to a gene: 10. Germline CDR1 MDHEN, CDR2 SYDVKM. The CDR3 reads CASSLAVLAGAGGELFF. CDR3 nucleotides: TGTGCCAGCAGTTTAGCTGTCCTAGCGGGAGCTGGCGGGGAGCTGTTTTTT.

The chain links TRBV7-2 to TRBJ2-7; D unclear. Germline V gene data show CDR1 as SGHTA and CDR2 as FQGNSA. Trimming took 5 bases from V and 0 from J, leaving 11 bases between them. This CDR3 spans 14 amino acids. This CDR3 is CASSTDGYSYEQYF. The CDR3 nucleotides read TGTGCCAGCAGCACAGACGGATACTCCTACGAGCAGTACTTC.

V usage is TRBV28 and J usage is TRBJ1-5; possible D gene TRBD1, 6 bases. Per the germline V gene, CDR1 is MDHEN and CDR2 is SYDVKM. V was trimmed by 1 base and J by 2 bases, leaving 15 bases between them. The CDR3 is made up of 17 amino acids. The chain's CDR3 is CASSLSGLQGRNQPQHF. In DNA, the CDR3 is TGTGCCAGCAGTTTATCGGGTTTACAGGGACGCAATCAGCCCCAGCATTTT.

This chain links TRBV6-2 or TRBV6-3 with TRBJ1-5; 10 positions match TRBD1. Germline V gene sequence: CDR1 MNHEY, CDR2 SVGEGT. The CDR3 has 21 amino acids. V gave up 0 bases and J gave up 2 bases; unmatched junction bases: 16. CDR3 sequence reads: CASSYSGRKTGGDLGNQPQHF. For the CDR3, the DNA is TGTGCCAGCAGTTACTCGGGCCGAAAGACAGGGGGCGATTTAGGCAATCAGCCCCAGCATTTT.

The count of this clone is one. J is TRBJ1-2 and V is TRBV7-2; D ambiguous. The CDR3 runs 13 residues. The ends were cut back, 5 bases at V and 5 bases at J, with 12 bases in the middle. Germline loops: CDR1 SGHTA, CDR2 FQGNSA. The CDR3 loop reads CASSPGRAYGYTF. The DNA of the CDR3 is TGTGCCAGCAGCCCTGGGAGGGCTTATGGCTACACCTTC.

The chain uses TRBV6-5 and TRBJ2-7; 10 bases map to TRBD2. The CDR3 runs to 15 residues. Germline trimming cut 2 bases from V and 3 bases from J; bases unmatched to any gene: 4. Germline V gene lookup returns CDR1 MNHEY and CDR2 SVGAGI. CDR3 loop: CASSYGVAGGYEQYF. The CDR3 DNA reads as TGTGCCAGCAGTTACGGGGTAGCGGGAGGCTACGAGCAGTACTTC.

The V and J genes are TRBV4-2 and TRBJ1-4; TRBD1 agrees at 7 bases. Germline CDR1 reads LGHNA; CDR2 reads YNFKEQ. V lost 1 base and J lost 8; bases outside the gene matches: 7. This CDR3 is built from 15 residues. The CDR3 is CASSQASTGREKLFF. The CDR3 DNA is TGTGCCAGCAGCCAAGCCTCGACAGGGAGAGAAAAACTGTTTTTT.

This chain joins TRBV28 and TRBJ2-3; no clear D. CDR1 and CDR2 (germline): MDHEN, SYDVKM. The CDR3 extends over 15 amino acids. V lost 3 bases and J 3 bases, leaving 13 bases between the germline ends. The CDR3 region is CASSFGPKFTDTQYF. The CDR3 region has the DNA TGTGCCAGCAGTTTTGGGCCAAAATTTACAGATACGCAGTATTTT.

V and J are TRBV18 and TRBJ1-5; D is possibly TRBD1 (5 bases). Per germline, CDR1 KGHSH and CDR2 LQKENI. The length of the CDR3 is 16 residues. Trimming cost V 3 bases and J 0 bases, with 12 bases left between them. The CDR3 bases are TGTGCCAGCTCACCCTTACGGACAAATAGCAATCAGCCCCAGCATTTT. Its protein product is CASSPLRTNSNQPQHF.